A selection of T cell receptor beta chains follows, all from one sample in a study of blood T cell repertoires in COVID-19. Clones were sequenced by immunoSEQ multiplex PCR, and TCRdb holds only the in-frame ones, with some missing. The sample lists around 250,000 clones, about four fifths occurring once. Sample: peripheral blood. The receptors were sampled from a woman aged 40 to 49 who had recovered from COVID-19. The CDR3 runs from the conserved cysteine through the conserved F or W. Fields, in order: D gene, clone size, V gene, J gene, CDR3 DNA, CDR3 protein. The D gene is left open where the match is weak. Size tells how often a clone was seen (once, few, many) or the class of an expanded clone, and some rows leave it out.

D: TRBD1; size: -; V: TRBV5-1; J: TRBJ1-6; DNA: TGCGCCAGCAGCGCGGGACAGACCAATTCACCCCTCCACTTT; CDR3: CASSAGQTNSPLHF
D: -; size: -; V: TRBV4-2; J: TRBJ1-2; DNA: TGTGCCAGCAGCCAAGAGGAAGCGGGGAACTATGGCTACACCTTC; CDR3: CASSQEEAGNYGYTF
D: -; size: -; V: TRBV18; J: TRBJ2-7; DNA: TGTGCCAGCTCACCAGGGGCAGGGGGGGAGCAGTACTTC; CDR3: CASSPGAGGEQYF
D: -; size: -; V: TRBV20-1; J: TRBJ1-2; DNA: TGCAGTGCTAGTGCGGGGACTCACTATGGCTACACCTTC; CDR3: CSASAGTHYGYTF
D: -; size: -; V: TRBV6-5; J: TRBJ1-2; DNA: TGTGCCAGCAGCCAGGAGGGGCGCCCAAATGGCTACACCTTC; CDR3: CASSQEGRPNGYTF
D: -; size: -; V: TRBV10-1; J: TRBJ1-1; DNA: TGCGCCAGCTCGGCAGGGCCTTTGACTGAAGCTTTCTTT; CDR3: CASSAGPLTEAFF
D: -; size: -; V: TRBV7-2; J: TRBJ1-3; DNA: TGTGCCAGCAGCTTTTGGGCTCGGAAAGGAAACACCATATATTTT; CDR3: CASSFWARKGNTIYF
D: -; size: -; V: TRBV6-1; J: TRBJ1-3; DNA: TGTGCCAGCAGTGAAGGGGCAGGGGCTGGAAACACCATATATTTT; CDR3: CASSEGAGAGNTIYF
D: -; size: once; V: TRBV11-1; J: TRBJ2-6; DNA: TGTGCCAGCAGCTTAGCGCGGGGTACTGGGGCCAACGTCCTGACTTTC; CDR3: CASSLARGTGANVLTF
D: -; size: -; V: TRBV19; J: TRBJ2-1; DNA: TGTGCCAGTAGCCCCACAGGGTATGGTGAGCAGTTCTTC; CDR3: CASSPTGYGEQFF
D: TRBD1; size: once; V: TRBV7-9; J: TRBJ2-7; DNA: TGTGCCAGCAGCTGGGACAGCCACTCCTACGAGCAGTACTTC; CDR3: CASSWDSHSYEQYF
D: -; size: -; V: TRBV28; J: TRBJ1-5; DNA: TGTGCCAGCACCAAGGAGGGTTGGTGGCAGCCCCAGCATTTT; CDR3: CASTKEGWWQPQHF
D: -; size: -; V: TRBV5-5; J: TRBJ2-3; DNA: TGTGCCAGCAGCTTGTGGCAGGACACAGATACGCAGTATTTT; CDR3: CASSLWQDTDTQYF
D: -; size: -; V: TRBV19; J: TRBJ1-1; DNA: TGTGCCAGTAGTATACCAGGGCTGAACACTGAAGCTTTCTTT; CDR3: CASSIPGLNTEAFF
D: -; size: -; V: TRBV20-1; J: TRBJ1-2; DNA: TGCAGTGCTAGTTCCGAACACGGGGGTCTCTATGGCTACACCTTC; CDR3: CSASSEHGGLYGYTF
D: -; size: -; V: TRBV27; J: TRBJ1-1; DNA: TGTGCCAGCAGTTTATCCCCCGGGACAGAAGCTTTCTTT; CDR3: CASSLSPGTEAFF
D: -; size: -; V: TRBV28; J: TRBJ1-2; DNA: TGTGCCAGCAGTTTGGGCGCCCAGGACTATGGCTACACCTTC; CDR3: CASSLGAQDYGYTF
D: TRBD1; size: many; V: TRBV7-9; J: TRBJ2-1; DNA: TGTGCCAGCAGCTTCGGACAGGGGGACTCCGATGAGCAGTTCTTC; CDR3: CASSFGQGDSDEQFF
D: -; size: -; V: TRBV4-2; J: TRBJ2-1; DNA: TGTGCCAGCAGCCAAGGACGGAGCTCCTACAATGAGCAGTTCTTC; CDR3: CASSQGRSSYNEQFF
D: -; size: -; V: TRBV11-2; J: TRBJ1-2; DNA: TGTGCCAGCAGCCCCGGGGACTATGGCTACACCTTC; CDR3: CASSPGDYGYTF
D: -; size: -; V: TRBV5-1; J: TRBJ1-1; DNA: TGCGCCAGCAATTCAGAGAACACTGAAGCTTTCTTT; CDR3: CASNSENTEAFF
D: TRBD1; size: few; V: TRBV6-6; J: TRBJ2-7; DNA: TGTGCCAGCAGTTTACAGGGGCACGAGCAGTACTTC; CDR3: CASSLQGHEQYF
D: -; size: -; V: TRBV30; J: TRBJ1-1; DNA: TGTGCCTGGAGTTATACAGGCAAGAACACTGAAGCTTTCTTT; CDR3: CAWSYTGKNTEAFF
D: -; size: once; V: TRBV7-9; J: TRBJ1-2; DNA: TGTGCCAGCGGTTGGCGGGACCGAGGCTACACCTTC; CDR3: CASGWRDRGYTF
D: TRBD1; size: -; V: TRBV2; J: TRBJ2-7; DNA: TGTGCCAGCAGGGTAGACAGGGTCGGCGAGCAGTACTTC; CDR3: CASRVDRVGEQYF
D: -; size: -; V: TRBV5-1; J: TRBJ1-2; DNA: TGCGCCAGCAGCTTACCGGCAGGAACTAACTATGGCTACACCTTC; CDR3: CASSLPAGTNYGYTF
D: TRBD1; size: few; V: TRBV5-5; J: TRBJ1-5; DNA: TGTGCCAGCAGCTTGAAACAGGGGAATCAGCCCCAGCATTTT; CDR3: CASSLKQGNQPQHF
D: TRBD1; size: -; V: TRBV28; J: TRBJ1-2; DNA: TGTGCCAGCAGGGCGGCGGACAGGGGCTATGGCTACACCTTC; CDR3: CASRAADRGYGYTF
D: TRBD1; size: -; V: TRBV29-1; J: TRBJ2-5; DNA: TGCAGCGCTGGGGGACAGTCGGAGACCCAGTACTTC; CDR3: CSAGGQSETQYF
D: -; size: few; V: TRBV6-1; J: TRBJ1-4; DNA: TGTGCCAGCAGTGAAGGCCGGGATTCGGATGAAAAACTGTTTTTT; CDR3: CASSEGRDSDEKLFF
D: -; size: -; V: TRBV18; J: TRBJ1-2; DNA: TGTGCCAGCTCAAGTAGCACAGGGAAGGGCTACACCTTC; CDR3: CASSSSTGKGYTF
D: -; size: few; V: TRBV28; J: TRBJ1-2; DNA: TGTGCCAGCAGTTTGCTGGGCCCCAGCTATGGCTACACCTTC; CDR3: CASSLLGPSYGYTF
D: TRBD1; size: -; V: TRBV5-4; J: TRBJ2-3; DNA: TGTGCCAGCAGCTTGCAGGGGGCGGGCACAGATACGCAGTATTTT; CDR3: CASSLQGAGTDTQYF
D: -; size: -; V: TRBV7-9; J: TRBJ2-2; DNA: TGTGCCAGCAGCTTCCGGGGGACCGGGGAGCTGTTTTTT; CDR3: CASSFRGTGELFF
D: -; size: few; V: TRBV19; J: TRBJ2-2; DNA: TGTGCCAGTAGTATTAGGTCGGGGTCCGGGGAGCTGTTTTTT; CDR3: CASSIRSGSGELFF
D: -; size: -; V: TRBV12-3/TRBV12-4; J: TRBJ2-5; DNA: TGTGCCAGCAGTTTAGTACGGGAGACCCAGTACTTC; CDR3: CASSLVRETQYF
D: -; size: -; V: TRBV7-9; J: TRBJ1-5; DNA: TGTGCCAGCAGCGCACAGGGATTTAATCAGCCCCAGCATTTT; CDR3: CASSAQGFNQPQHF
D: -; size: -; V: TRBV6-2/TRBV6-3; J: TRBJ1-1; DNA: TGTGCCAGCAGTGACCAGGGAGAAGCTTTCTTT; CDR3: CASSDQGEAFF
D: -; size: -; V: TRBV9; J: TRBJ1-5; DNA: TGTGCCAGCAGCCTAGGGACACCCAATCAGCCCCAGCATTTT; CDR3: CASSLGTPNQPQHF
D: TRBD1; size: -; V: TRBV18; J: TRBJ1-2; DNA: TGTGCCAGCTCACCACCTTCGACAGGGGGCCACTATGGCTACACCTTC; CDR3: CASSPPSTGGHYGYTF
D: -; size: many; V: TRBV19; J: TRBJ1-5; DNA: TGTGCCAGTAGTTGGGCCGATAATAGCAATCAGCCCCAGCATTTT; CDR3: CASSWADNSNQPQHF
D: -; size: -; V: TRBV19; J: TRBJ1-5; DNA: TGTGCCAGTCAGCTGGGGCCTGGCAATCAGCCCCAGCATTTT; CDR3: CASQLGPGNQPQHF
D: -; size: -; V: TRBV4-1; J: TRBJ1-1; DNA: TGCGCCAGCAGCCAAGGGCTACAGGTGGTTATGAACACTGAAGCTTTCTTT; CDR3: CASSQGLQVVMNTEAFF
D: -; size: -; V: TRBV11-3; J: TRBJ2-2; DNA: TGTGCCAGCACCCTACGGTCCGGGGAGCTGTTTTTT; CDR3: CASTLRSGELFF
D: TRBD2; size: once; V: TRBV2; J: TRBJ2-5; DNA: TGTGCCAGCAGTGAAGGGACTAGCTTTTTCTTACAAGAGACCCAGTACTTC; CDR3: CASSEGTSFFLQETQYF
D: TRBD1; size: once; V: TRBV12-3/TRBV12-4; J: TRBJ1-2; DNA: TGTGCCAGCAGACCGACAGGGACCGGCGGCTACACCTTC; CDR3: CASRPTGTGGYTF
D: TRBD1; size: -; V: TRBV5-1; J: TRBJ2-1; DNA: TGCGCCAGCAGCTGGGACAGCCTTACGGGTGAGCAGTTCTTC; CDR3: CASSWDSLTGEQFF